Sequencing of this TCR beta chain was carried out in a study of blood T cell repertoires in COVID-19. The V end lost 0 bases, the J end lost 9 bases, and 9 bases lay between the germline ends. This CDR3 has 13 amino acids. Germline V lookup: CDR1 LGHNA, CDR2 YSLEER. Adults between about 18 and 89 years of age took part from approximately 24 US areas. Generated by immunoSEQ multiplex PCR, the TCRdb table keeps only in-frame clones and is missing some. The sample contains 400,000 to 500,000 clones, approximately 90% of which appear only once. This TCR was recovered from a woman under 30 who had been exposed to COVID-19. Sequences were obtained from PBMCs or T cells enriched from blood (not recorded which). The genes are TRBV4-3 and TRBJ2-1; tentatively, D is TRBD2 (5 bases). The CDR3 DNA sequence: TGCGCCAGCAGCCAAGAGCCAGGAGGTGAGCAGTTCTTC. Its translation: CASSQEPGGEQFF.